This TCR beta chain was documented in a study of beta chain features in type 1 diabetes. Whole-study results and caveats: Shorter templates might be favored by PCR, and equally so in patients and in controls.

As every portion of the isolated RNA was reverse transcribed, the sequencing read expressed TCRB transcripts. The repertoire was sequenced with immunoSEQ multiplex PCR; TCRdb's copy has only in-frame clones and lacks some. The sample carries around 250,000 clones, approximately 70% recorded once. As concerns this clone: Antigen: not known.

The specimen sequenced was naive CD4+ T cells from blood. This receptor was taken from a man aged 30 to 45 in good health.

The CDR3 DNA is TGCGCCAGCAGCTTCAGGACGGGAGTTTCCTACAATGAGCAGTTCTTC. As protein: CASSFRTGVSYNEQFF. J is TRBJ2-1 and V is TRBV5-1, with D maybe TRBD2 (6 bases). Germline values: CDR1 SGHRS, CDR2 YFSETQ. There are 16 residues in the CDR3. Trimming left V 2 bases short and J 1 base short, with 13 bases between.